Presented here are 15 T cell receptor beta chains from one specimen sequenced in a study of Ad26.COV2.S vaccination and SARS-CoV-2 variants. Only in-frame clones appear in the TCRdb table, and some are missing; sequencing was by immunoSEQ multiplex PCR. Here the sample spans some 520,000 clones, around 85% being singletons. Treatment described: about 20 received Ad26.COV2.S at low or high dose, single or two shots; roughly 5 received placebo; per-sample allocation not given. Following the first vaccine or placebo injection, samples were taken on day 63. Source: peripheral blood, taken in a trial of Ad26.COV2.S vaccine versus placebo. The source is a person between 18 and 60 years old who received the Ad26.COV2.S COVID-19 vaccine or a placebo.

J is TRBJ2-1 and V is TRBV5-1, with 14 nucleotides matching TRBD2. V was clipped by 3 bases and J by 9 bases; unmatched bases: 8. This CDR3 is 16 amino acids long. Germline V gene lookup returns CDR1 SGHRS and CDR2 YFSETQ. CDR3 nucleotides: TGCGCCAGCAGCTCAGCGGGACTAGCGGGGGCGGGTGAGCAGTTCTTC. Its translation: CASSSAGLAGAGEQFF.

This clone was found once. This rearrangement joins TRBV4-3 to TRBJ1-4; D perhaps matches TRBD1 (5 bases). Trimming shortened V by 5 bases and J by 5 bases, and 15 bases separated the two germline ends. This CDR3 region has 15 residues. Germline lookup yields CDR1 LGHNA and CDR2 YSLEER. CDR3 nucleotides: TGCGCCAGCAGCATCCAGACAGCTAAAAATGAAAAACTGTTTTTT. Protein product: CASSIQTAKNEKLFF.

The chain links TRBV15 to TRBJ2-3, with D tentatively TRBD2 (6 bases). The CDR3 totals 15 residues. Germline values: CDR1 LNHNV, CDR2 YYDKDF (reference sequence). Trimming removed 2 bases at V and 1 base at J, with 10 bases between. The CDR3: CATSRRGLRTDTQYF. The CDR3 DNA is TGTGCCACCAGCAGAAGGGGACTCCGCACAGATACGCAGTATTTT.

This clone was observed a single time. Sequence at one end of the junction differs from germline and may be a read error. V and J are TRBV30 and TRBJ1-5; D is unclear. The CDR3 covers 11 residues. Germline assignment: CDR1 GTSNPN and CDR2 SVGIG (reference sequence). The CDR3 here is CAWSAGQLQHF. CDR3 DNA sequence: TGTGCCTGGAGTGCCGGGCAGCTCCAGCATTTT.

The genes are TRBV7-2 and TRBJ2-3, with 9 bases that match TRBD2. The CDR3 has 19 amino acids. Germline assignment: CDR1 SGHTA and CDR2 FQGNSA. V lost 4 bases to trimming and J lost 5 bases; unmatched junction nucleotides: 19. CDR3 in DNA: TGTGCCAGCAGCTCACCACTGGGGGCTAGCGGGACCAAACGAGATACGCAGTATTTT. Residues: CASSSPLGASGTKRDTQYF.

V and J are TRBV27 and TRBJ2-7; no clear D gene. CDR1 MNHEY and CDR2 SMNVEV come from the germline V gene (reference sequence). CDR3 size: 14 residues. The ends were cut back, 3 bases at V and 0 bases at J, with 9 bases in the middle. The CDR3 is CASSFSGYSYEQYF. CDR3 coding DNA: TGTGCCAGCAGTTTTAGTGGGTACTCCTACGAGCAGTACTTC.

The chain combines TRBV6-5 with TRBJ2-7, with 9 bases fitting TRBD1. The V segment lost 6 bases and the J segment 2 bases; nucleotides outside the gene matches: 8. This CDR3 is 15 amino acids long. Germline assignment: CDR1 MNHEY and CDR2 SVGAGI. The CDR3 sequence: CASRKQGAIPYEQYF. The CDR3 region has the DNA TGTGCCAGCAGAAAACAGGGGGCGATCCCCTACGAGCAGTACTTC.

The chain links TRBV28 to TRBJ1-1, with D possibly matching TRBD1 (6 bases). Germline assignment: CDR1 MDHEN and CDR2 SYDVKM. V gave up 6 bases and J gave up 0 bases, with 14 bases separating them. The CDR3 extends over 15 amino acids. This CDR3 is CASRGAGVVNTEAFF. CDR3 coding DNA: TGTGCCAGCAGGGGCGCAGGGGTGGTGAACACTGAAGCTTTCTTT.

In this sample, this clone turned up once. CDR3 loop: CASSPGAPGSPLHF. The CDR3 DNA reads as TGTGCCAGCTCACCCGGCGCCCCCGGTTCACCCCTCCACTTT. V gene TRBV18 combines with J gene TRBJ1-6; unclear D gene. Germline V gives CDR1 KGHSH, CDR2 LQKENI. The CDR3 contains 14 residues. The V gene lost 3 bases and the J gene lost 9 bases, with 12 bases spanning the gap.

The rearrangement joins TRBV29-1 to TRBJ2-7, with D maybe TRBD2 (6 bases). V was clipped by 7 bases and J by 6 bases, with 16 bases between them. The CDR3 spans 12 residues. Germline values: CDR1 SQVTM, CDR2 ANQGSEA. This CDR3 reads CSAGRREREQYF. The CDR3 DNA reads TGCAGCGCTGGGAGGCGGGAACGCGAGCAGTACTTC.

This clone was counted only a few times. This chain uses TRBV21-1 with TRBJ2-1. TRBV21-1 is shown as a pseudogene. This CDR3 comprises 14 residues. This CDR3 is CASSNRDGTDEQFF. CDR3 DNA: TGTGCCAGCAGCAACCGGGACGGTACTGATGAGCAGTTCTTC.

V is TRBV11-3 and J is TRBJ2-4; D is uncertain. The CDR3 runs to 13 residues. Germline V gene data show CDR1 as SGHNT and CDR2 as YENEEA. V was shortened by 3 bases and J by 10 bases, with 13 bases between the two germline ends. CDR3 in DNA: TGTGCCAGCAGCTTGGCCGTTCATGGGATTCAGTACTTC. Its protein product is CASSLAVHGIQYF. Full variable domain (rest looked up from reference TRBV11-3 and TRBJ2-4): EAGVVQSPRYKIIEKKQPVAFWCNPISGHNTLYWYLQNLGQGPELLIRYENEEAVDDSQLPKDRFSAERLKGVDSTLKIQPAELGDSAVYLCASSLAVHGIQYFGAGTRLSVL.

CDR3 coding DNA: TGTGCCAGCAGTTCCGAGTCTAGCAATCAGCCCCAGCATTTT. It translates to CASSSESSNQPQHF. The chain combines TRBV2 with TRBJ1-5, with D unresolved. Germline V gene data show CDR1 as SNHLY and CDR2 as FYNNEI. This CDR3 spans 14 amino acids. The V end lost 5 bases, the J end lost 0 bases, and 8 bases lay between the germline ends. Full variable domain (rest looked up from reference TRBV2 and TRBJ1-5): EPEVTQTPSHQVTQMGQEVILRCVPISNHLYFYWYRQILGQKVEFLVSFYNNEISEKSEIFDDQFSVERPDGSNFTLKIRSTKLEDSAMYFCASSSESSNQPQHFGDGTRLSIL.

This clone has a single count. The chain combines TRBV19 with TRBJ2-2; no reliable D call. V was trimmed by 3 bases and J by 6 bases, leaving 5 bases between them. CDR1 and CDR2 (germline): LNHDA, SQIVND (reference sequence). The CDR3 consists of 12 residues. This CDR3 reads CASSIFAGELFF. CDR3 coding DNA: TGTGCCAGTAGTATCTTCGCCGGGGAGCTGTTTTTT.

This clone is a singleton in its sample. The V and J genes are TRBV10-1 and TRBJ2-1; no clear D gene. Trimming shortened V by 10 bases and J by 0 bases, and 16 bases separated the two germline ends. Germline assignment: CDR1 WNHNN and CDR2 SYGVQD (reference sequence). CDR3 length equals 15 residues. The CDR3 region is CATEFPPTSYNEQFF. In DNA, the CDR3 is TGCGCCACCGAATTCCCTCCTACCTCCTACAATGAGCAGTTCTTC.